This T cell receptor (beta chain) was recorded in a study of siplizumab effects on memory and regulatory T cells. Study observations and caveats: On average, 68.8% of mappable alloreactive CD4+ clones were Treg-derived under siplizumab, against about 27% in controls. Neither a naive nor a memory phenotype was assignable to roughly 75-97% of proliferating CD4+ or CD8+ clones.

To note about this clone: Antigen: not known.

The data were produced by immunoSEQ multiplex PCR, yet TCRdb's version contains in-frame clones alone and is incomplete. The data show fewer than 80,000 clones, 93% seen once. The germline V gene has CDR1 SEHNR and CDR2 FQNEAQ (reference sequence). The CDR3 totals 13 residues. V was cut by 5 bases and J by 2 bases, with 10 bases left in between. The chain carries TRBV7-9 and TRBJ2-7; D may match TRBD1 or TRBD2 (5 bases each). The sequence derives from a human donor in good health. Sequencing was done on a sample of CD8+ T cells sorted from blood. The CDR3, as DNA: TGTGCCAGCAGCAACCGGGACCCCTACGAGCAGTACTTC. Translating it yields CASSNRDPYEQYF.